The 29 T cell receptor beta chains presented below share a single source sample, sequenced in a study of yellow fever vaccine responses in identical twins. TCRdb reprocessed the RT-PCR reads with MiXCR, giving one entry per CDR3 protein. The sample holds under 3,500 distinct CDR3 sequences, roughly nine tenths seen once. The sequenced sample was T cells from blood (PBMCs), unsorted or a sorted subset (not recorded which), obtained before or after yellow fever vaccination (not recorded which). These receptors all come from a female donor who received the yellow fever vaccine.

The gene calls are TRBV10-1 and TRBJ1-6, with D possibly TRBD1 on 5 matching bases. V lost 0 bases to trimming and J lost 7 bases, with 10 bases between them. Germline V gives CDR1 WNHNN, CDR2 SYGVQD (reference sequence). The CDR3 runs 15 residues. CDR3 loop: CASSESARGNSPLHF. The CDR3 region has the DNA TGCGCCAGCAGTGAGTCGGCCCGGGGCAATTCACCCCTCCACTTT.

The chain links TRBV18 to TRBJ1-3, with D uncertain. CDR1 is KGHSH, CDR2 LQKENI, per germline. This CDR3 region has 18 residues. Trimming pared 2 bases from V and 0 bases from J, leaving 17 bases between. CDR3 sequence: CASSPGVSTEFSGNTIYF. DNA for the CDR3: TGTGCCAGCTCACCAGGGGTTTCGACCGAGTTCTCTGGAAACACCATATATTTT.

The rearrangement links TRBV6-2 or TRBV6-3 to TRBJ2-7; D is unresolved. The CDR3 spans 14 residues. CDR1 and CDR2 from the germline V gene are MNHEY and SVGEGT. V shed 3 bases and J shed 5 bases, with 14 bases lying between them. The CDR3: CASSYKLQSDEQYF. The CDR3 DNA is TGTGCCAGCAGTTATAAGCTACAAAGCGACGAGCAGTACTTC.

The chain employs TRBV28 and TRBJ2-7; the D gene could be TRBD1 or TRBD2 (5 bases each). Looked up from germline, CDR1 is MDHEN and CDR2 is SYDVKM. Trimming left V 1 base short and J 6 bases short, with 13 bases between. The CDR3 covers 14 residues. CDR3 in amino acids: CASSLLGGGPEQYV. CDR3 nucleotides: TGTGCCAGCAGTTTATTGGGTGGGGGTCCCGAGCAGTACGTC.

The chain recombines TRBV7-2 with TRBJ1-5; D call uncertain. The V end was cut by 6 bases, the J end by 7 bases, with 10 bases between. Germline V gene sequence: CDR1 SGHTA, CDR2 FQGNSA. CDR3 length: 12 amino acids. The CDR3 DNA is TGTGCCAGCAGTTTCAATGGCCAGCCCCAGCATTTT. It codes for CASSFNGQPQHF. The full variable domain, rest sourced from reference TRBV7-2 and TRBJ1-5, is GAGVSQSPSNKVTEKGKDVELRCDPISGHTALYWYRQSLGQGLEFLIYFQGNSAPDKSGLPSDRFSAERTGGSVSTLTIQRTQQEDSAVYLCASSFNGQPQHFGDGTRLSIL.

V and J are TRBV20-1 and TRBJ1-3; D uncertain. The CDR3 has 15 amino acids. Looked up from germline, CDR1 is DFQATT and CDR2 is SNEGSKA (reference sequence). The V and J ends lost 0 bases and 2 bases respectively, with 11 bases between them. The CDR3 DNA reads as TGCAGTGCTAGAGATCTGGACGTCGCTGGAAACACCATATATTTT. As protein: CSARDLDVAGNTIYF.

V usage is TRBV11-3 and J usage is TRBJ1-1; 7 bases are shared with TRBD1. Germline-derived CDR1 and CDR2 are SGHNT and YENEEA. This CDR3 comprises 14 residues. V was clipped by 1 base and J by 12 bases; unmatched bases: 11. CDR3 coding DNA: TGTGCCAGCAGCTTAGGCCGACAGGGCCCGAGTACTTTCTTT. Encoded protein: CASSLGRQGPSTFF.

The genes are TRBV3-1 and TRBJ1-1; D unresolved. The V end lost 0 bases, the J end lost 8 bases, and 13 bases lay between the germline ends. Germline V gene sequence: CDR1 LGHDT, CDR2 YNNKEL (reference sequence). The CDR3 is 14 amino acids. Here the CDR3 reads CASSQEDGVFEAFF. As DNA, the CDR3 is TGTGCCAGCAGCCAAGAGGACGGGGTTTTCGAAGCTTTCTTT.

A word on this clonotype: A junction end diverges from the germline sequence, so it may reflect a read error. The genes are TRBV11-1 and TRBJ2-7; D is perhaps TRBD1 (6 bases). CDR3 length: 17 residues. Germline V lookup: CDR1 SGHAT, CDR2 FQDESV (reference sequence). CDR3 sequence reads: CASSLGPPTGKAYEQYF. CDR3 sequence (DNA): TGTGCCAGCAGCTTAGGGCCCCCTACAGGGAAGGCCTACGAACAGTACTTC. The entire variable domain, with the rest obtained from reference TRBV11-1 and TRBJ2-7, is as follows: EAEVAQSPRYKITEKSQAVAFWCDPISGHATLYWYRQILGQGPELLVQFQDESVVDDSQLPKDRFSAERLKGVDSTLKIQPAELGDSAMYLCASSLGPPTGKAYEQYFGPGTRLTVT.

The chain combines TRBV5-5 with TRBJ2-1; 8 bases agree with TRBD1. CDR1 SGHKS and CDR2 YYEKEE come from the germline V gene (reference sequence). CDR3 length equals 17 residues. V lost 3 bases to trimming and J lost 0 bases; unmatched junction nucleotides: 8. DNA for the CDR3: TGTGCCAGCAGCTCCCGGCCAGGGGGCCGCTCCTACAATGAGCAGTTCTTC. Its protein product is CASSSRPGGRSYNEQFF.

The genes are TRBV12-3 or TRBV12-4 and TRBJ1-1, with TRBD1 matching over 7 bases. Trimming at V came to 2 bases and at J to 5 bases, leaving 5 bases not matched to a gene. The CDR3 is 14 amino acids. The CDR3 DNA reads as TGTGCCAGCAGTTTAAGGGACAGCGGTACTGAAGCTTTCTTT. Its translation is CASSLRDSGTEAFF.

This chain links TRBV2 with TRBJ2-7; D not resolved. Germline lookup yields CDR1 SNHLY and CDR2 FYNNEI. V was shortened by 4 bases and J by 1 base, with 11 bases between the two germline ends. This CDR3 is 14 amino acids long. The chain's CDR3 is CASSGDRPSYEQYV. The DNA of the CDR3 is TGTGCCAGCAGTGGCGACCGCCCGTCCTACGAGCAGTACGTC.

The V gene is TRBV15, the J gene TRBJ1-5; 7 nucleotides align to TRBD1. This CDR3 spans 15 amino acids. V shed 2 bases, J shed 3 bases, and the junction held 4 bases outside the gene matches. Germline CDR1 LNHNV, CDR2 YYDKDF (reference sequence). The CDR3 DNA sequence: TGTGCCACCAGCAGACTAGGGGGCCTCAATCAGCCCCAGCATTTT. Its translation is CATSRLGGLNQPQHF.

The CDR3 nucleotides are TGTGCCAGCAGCCCGACAGGGGGAAATCAGCCCCAGCATTTT. Amino acids: CASSPTGGNQPQHF. The chain combines TRBV3-1 with TRBJ1-5; 9 positions match TRBD1. In germline, CDR1 is LGHDT, CDR2 YNNKEL (reference sequence). The junction had 2 bases not matched to a gene; V was cut back by 4 bases and J by 4 bases. The CDR3 totals 14 residues.

The V and J genes are TRBV15 and TRBJ1-4; no reliable D call. The CDR3 covers 15 residues. CDR1 LNHNV and CDR2 YYDKDF come from the germline V gene (reference sequence). Trimming cost V 0 bases and J 11 bases, with 16 bases left between them. The CDR3 protein is CATSRDLEGMGKLFF. In nucleotides, the CDR3 is TGTGCCACCAGCAGAGATCTAGAGGGCATGGGGAAACTGTTTTTT. The full variable domain, with the rest looked up from reference TRBV15 and TRBJ1-4, is DAMVIQNPRYQVTQFGKPVTLSCSQTLNHNVMYWYQQKSSQAPKLLFHYYDKDFNNEADTPDNFQSRRPNTSFCFLDIRSPGLGDTAMYLCATSRDLEGMGKLFFGSGTQLSVL.

The chain recombines TRBV20-1 with TRBJ2-3, with D possibly being TRBD2 (6 bases). V was cut by 6 bases and J by 1 base, with 20 bases left in between. The length of the CDR3 is 16 residues. Germline lookup yields CDR1 DFQATT and CDR2 SNEGSKA (reference sequence). The CDR3 loop reads CSALATYGGGTDTQYF. CDR3 DNA sequence: TGCAGTGCCCTAGCCACCTACGGCGGGGGCACAGATACGCAGTATTTT.

The chain joins TRBV11-2 to TRBJ2-1; D is possibly TRBD1 (6 bases). The CDR3 length is 17 residues. V was trimmed by 3 bases and J by 7 bases, leaving 22 bases between them. CDR1 SGHAT and CDR2 FQNNGV come from the germline V gene. The CDR3, as DNA: TGTGCCAGCAGCTTGACCCCCGGGACACAGAGCAGAAATGAGCAGTTCTTC. This sequence encodes CASSLTPGTQSRNEQFF.

This chain uses TRBV28 with TRBJ2-7; D not certain. V was pared by 6 bases and J by 2 bases, with 5 bases between. The CDR3 sequence is 11 residues long. From germline, CDR1 is MDHEN and CDR2 SYDVKM. CDR3 sequence reads: CASSRTYEQYF. The CDR3, as DNA: TGTGCCAGCAGCCGAACCTACGAGCAGTACTTC.

The chain has TRBV7-6 and TRBJ2-2; D is perhaps TRBD2 (5 bases). The CDR3 totals 13 residues. V lost 3 bases and J 6 bases, leaving 8 bases between the germline ends. Germline CDR1 and CDR2: SGHVS and FNYEAQ. DNA for the CDR3: TGTGCCAGCAGCTTTTCTAGCTCCGGGGAGCTGTTTTTT. Amino acid sequence: CASSFSSSGELFF.

The rearrangement joins TRBV5-5 to TRBJ1-1; 8 nucleotides align to TRBD1. The CDR3 has 13 residues. V shed 5 bases, J shed 1 base, and the junction held 1 base outside the gene matches. Germline V CDR1 and CDR2: SGHKS, YYEKEE (reference sequence). The CDR3 spells CASRGTGNTEAFF. CDR3 coding DNA: TGTGCCAGCAGAGGGACAGGGAACACTGAAGCTTTCTTT.

The genes are TRBV7-9 and TRBJ1-6; 7 bases are a match to TRBD1. From germline, CDR1 is SEHNR and CDR2 FQNEAQ (reference sequence). The CDR3 length is 15 residues. Losses at the gene ends were 5 bases for V and 5 bases for J; bases not matched to a gene: 6. CDR3 sequence reads: CASSMTGKNNSPLHF. In DNA form, the CDR3 reads TGTGCCAGCAGCATGACAGGGAAAAATAATTCACCCCTCCACTTT. The whole variable domain, filled in from reference TRBV7-9 and TRBJ1-6, reads DTGVSQNPRHKITKRGQNVTFRCDPISEHNRLYWYRQTLGQGPEFLTYFQNEAQLEKSRLLSDRFSAERPKGSFSTLEIQRTEQGDSAMYLCASSMTGKNNSPLHFGNGTRLTVT.

The chain employs TRBV20-1 and TRBJ1-6; 9 positions match TRBD1. V was pared by 0 bases and J by 1 base, with 7 bases of the junction left unmatched. This CDR3 is 18 amino acids long. The germline CDR1 and CDR2 sequences are DFQATT and SNEGSKA (reference sequence). CDR3 region: CSARDGGTGSSYNSPLHF. As DNA, the CDR3 is TGCAGTGCTAGAGACGGGGGGACAGGGTCTTCCTATAATTCACCCCTCCACTTT.

With regard to this clonotype: Since the CDR3 does not end with the conserved phenylalanine or tryptophan, this likely comes from a read error. V gene TRBV11-1 combines with J gene TRBJ2-7, with no clear D. The germline V and J ends were trimmed by 2 bases and 3 bases, with 20 bases remaining between them. Per germline, CDR1 SGHAT and CDR2 FQDESV (reference sequence). The CDR3 is 17 residues long. The CDR3 spells CASSLKGLNPGSYEQYI. The DNA of the CDR3 is TGTGCCAGCAGCTTAAAGGGATTAAACCCTGGAAGCTACGAGCAGTACATC.

This chain uses TRBV28 with TRBJ1-3, with D uncertain. Germline V gene sequence: CDR1 MDHEN, CDR2 SYDVKM. V lost 5 bases and J lost 0, with 17 bases in between. This CDR3 spans 17 amino acids. CDR3 region: CASSPPPGLHSGNTIYF. CDR3 DNA sequence: TGTGCCAGCAGTCCCCCTCCCGGCCTCCACTCTGGAAACACCATATATTTT. The entire variable domain, with the rest obtained from reference TRBV28 and TRBJ1-3, is as follows: DVKVTQSSRYLVKRTGEKVFLECVQDMDHENMFWYRQDPGLGLRLIYFSYDVKMKEKGDIPEGYSVSREKKERFSLILESASTNQTSMYLCASSPPPGLHSGNTIYFGEGSWLTVV.

V gene TRBV5-1 combines with J gene TRBJ1-1; TRBD1 is a possible D gene (5 bases). The CDR3 consists of 14 residues. With 4 bases removed from V and 1 base from J, the gap between germline ends came to 11 bases. Germline V gene data show CDR1 as SGHRS and CDR2 as YFSETQ. The CDR3 sequence is CASSGDPPNTEAFF. CDR3 DNA sequence: TGCGCCAGCAGCGGGGACCCACCGAACACTGAAGCTTTCTTT. Looking up the rest from reference TRBV5-1 and TRBJ1-1 gives the full variable domain: KAGVTQTPRYLIKTRGQQVTLSCSPISGHRSVSWYQQTPGQGLQFLFEYFSETQRNKGNFPGRFSGRQFSNSRSEMNVSTLELGDSALYLCASSGDPPNTEAFFGQGTRLTVV.

This rearrangement joins TRBV5-1 to TRBJ2-7; D may be TRBD1 (8 bases). V lost 1 base, J lost 0 bases, and 17 bases lay in between. The CDR3 loop spans 17 amino acids. Germline CDR1 is SGHRS and CDR2 is YFSETQ. This CDR3 reads CASSLLGQGGNSYEQYF. CDR3 bases: TGCGCCAGCAGCTTGCTAGGACAGGGAGGGAACTCCTACGAGCAGTACTTC.

The CDR3 DNA reads TGTGCCAGCAGTGATTGGGACTGCCAAGAGACCCAGTACTTC. Amino acid sequence: CASSDWDCQETQYF. This chain uses TRBV27 with TRBJ2-5; possibly TRBD2 for D (6 bases). This CDR3 region has 14 residues. The germline V gene encodes CDR1 MNHEY and CDR2 SMNVEV (reference sequence). Trimming shortened V by 5 bases and J by 1 base, and 11 bases separated the two germline ends.

The chain combines TRBV2 with TRBJ2-5; possibly TRBD1 for D (5 bases). V dropped 6 bases and J dropped 2 bases, with 16 bases sitting between them. Germline assignment: CDR1 SNHLY and CDR2 FYNNEI. The CDR3 spans 15 residues. CDR3 loop: CASSGAGIRQETQYF. As DNA, the CDR3 is TGTGCCAGCAGCGGAGCAGGGATAAGACAAGAGACCCAGTACTTC.

For the CDR3, the DNA is TGTGCCAGCAGTGTAAGGTCGAATACTGAAGCTTTCTTT. It specifies CASSVRSNTEAFF. The V and J genes are TRBV7-9 and TRBJ1-1; D call uncertain. This CDR3 is 13 amino acids long. Trimming took off 6 bases at V and 5 bases at J, with 13 bases between the two ends. Germline CDR1 and CDR2: SEHNR and FQNEAQ (reference sequence).